This T cell receptor beta chain stems from a study of shared T cell receptors in the human thymus. Profiling relied on immunoSEQ multiplex PCR, and the TCRdb table lists in-frame clones only, not all of them. In the table there are hundreds of thousands of clones, around 87% of which are singletons. This clone was observed a handful of times. CDR1 and CDR2 (germline): MDHEN, SYDVKM. The CDR3 loop spans 13 amino acids. Unmatched junction bases numbered 8, after V lost 7 bases and J lost 8 bases. In addition, the sample was reused for a study of human thymus T cells. That paper notes: The thymus tissue came from resections taken during corrective heart surgery.

Sample: thymocytes. This sequence originates from a boy under two years old with a congenital heart defect. The V and J genes are TRBV28 and TRBJ2-1; 7 bases fit TRBD2. The CDR3 region has the DNA TGTGCCAGCAACGGCGGGAGCTCCTATGAGCAGTTCTTC. This codes for CASNGGSSYEQFF.